This entry lists 22 T cell receptor beta chains sequenced from one sample in a study of cytomegalovirus exposure and HLA in healthy donors. The PCR ran on 60 Vbeta and 13 Jbeta primers. Repertoires were generated with immunoSEQ multiplex PCR, while TCRdb's copy carries only in-frame clones and drops some. The sample lists 150,000 to 200,000 clones, about 80% occurring once. The sequenced material came from PBMCs. The receptor source for this set is a middle-aged woman in good health and CMV-seronegative.

This rearrangement joins TRBV13 to TRBJ2-7; 9 bases agree with TRBD1. Germline CDR1 reads PRHDT; CDR2 reads FYEKMQ (reference sequence). J was trimmed by 5 bases and V by 5 bases; bases with no gene match: 16. CDR3 size: 17 residues. DNA for the CDR3: TGTGCCAGCAGCCTGATATCCGGGACAGGGCTTATCAACGAGCAGTACTTC. Translating gives CASSLISGTGLINEQYF.

The V and J genes are TRBV10-2 and TRBJ2-3; TRBD2 agrees at 7 bases. This CDR3 is 13 amino acids long. The J segment lost 2 bases and the V segment lost 8 bases, leaving 4 bases of the junction unmatched. In germline, CDR1 is WSHSY, CDR2 SAAADI. The CDR3 DNA follows: TGCGCCAGCCTAACTAGCGCCACAGATACGCAGTATTTT. It yields the protein CASLTSATDTQYF.

The chain recombines TRBV5-1 with TRBJ2-5, with 7 bases aligning to TRBD2. The germline V gene encodes CDR1 SGHRS and CDR2 YFSETQ. The CDR3 is 15 amino acids. Trimming took 4 bases from V and 5 from J; bases not matched to a gene: 11. CDR3 nucleotide sequence: TGCGCCAGCAGCCCCCTCGCAGGGCGGGAGGAGACCCAGTACTTC. Protein: CASSPLAGREETQYF.

Worth noting for this clone: The germline gene is not matched at one end of the junction; a read error may be the cause. This sequence joins TRBV28 and TRBJ2-4, with D perhaps TRBD2 (5 bases). The length of the CDR3 is 11 residues. The germline V gene has CDR1 MDHEN and CDR2 SYDVKM. This CDR3 reads CVAPAKNIQYF. CDR3 in DNA: TGCGTAGCGCCCGCCAAAAACATTCAGTACTTC.

The chain combines TRBV5-8 with TRBJ2-7; 7 bases fit TRBD1. V trimming: 7 bases; J trimming: 1 base; junction bases outside the gene matches: 2. CDR1 is SGHTS, CDR2 YDEGEE, per germline. CDR3 size: 12 residues. The CDR3 here is CASQGQSYEQYF. In nucleotides, the CDR3 is TGTGCCAGCCAGGGACAGTCCTACGAGCAGTACTTC.

Concerning this clone itself: At one end the junction does not follow the germline gene, possibly because of a read error. The J gene is TRBJ1-4, the V gene TRBV19, with TRBD1 as a possible D gene (5 bases). Looked up from germline, CDR1 is LNHDA and CDR2 is SQIVND (reference sequence). This CDR3 spans 13 amino acids. This CDR3 reads CATTQAINEKLFF. In nucleotides, the CDR3 is TGTGCCACTACACAGGCGATTAATGAAAAATTGTTTTTT.

The CDR3 reads CASSLSPQGTSYEQYF. CDR3 in DNA: TGTGCCAGCAGTTTATCCCCACAGGGTACCTCCTACGAGCAGTACTTC. The gene calls are TRBV27 and TRBJ2-7, with TRBD1 as a possible D gene (6 bases). Trimming left V 0 bases short and J 0 bases short, with 12 bases between. There are 16 residues in the CDR3. Germline V gene lookup returns CDR1 MNHEY and CDR2 SMNVEV (reference sequence).

The gene calls are TRBV6-1 and TRBJ1-1; D might be TRBD1 (5 bases). Trimming shortened V by 6 bases and J by 1 base, and 12 bases separated the two germline ends. The germline V gene has CDR1 MNHNS and CDR2 SASEGT. There are 14 residues in the CDR3. The CDR3 DNA follows: TGTGCCAGCAGGGACACCAACTCGAACACTGAAGCTTTCTTT. Translating gives CASRDTNSNTEAFF.

The rearrangement joins TRBV10-3 to TRBJ2-2; TRBD1 aligns across 7 bases. This CDR3 spans 15 amino acids. V lost 2 bases and J lost 4; bases outside the gene matches: 4. Per germline, CDR1 ENHRY and CDR2 SYGVKD. The CDR3 DNA reads TGTGCCATCAGTGAGCTCACAGGGGCCACCGGGGAGCTGTTTTTT. Protein product: CAISELTGATGELFF.

The chain combines TRBV5-6 with TRBJ2-7; D is perhaps TRBD2 (6 bases). Looked up from germline, CDR1 is SGHDT and CDR2 is YYEEEE. The CDR3 has 14 amino acids. V gave up 0 bases and J gave up 2 bases, with 9 bases separating them. CDR3 DNA: TGTGCCAGCAGCTTGGCGGCGGGAACCTACGAGCAGTACTTC. Protein: CASSLAAGTYEQYF.

The chain recombines TRBV5-1 with TRBJ2-7, with a weak D call TRBD1 (6 bases). V shed 0 bases and J shed 5 bases, with 15 bases lying between them. Per the germline V gene, CDR1 is SGHRS and CDR2 is YFSETQ. The CDR3 extends over 15 amino acids. DNA of the CDR3: TGCGCCAGCAGCTTGGTGTCAGGGGTCTTGCACGAGCAGTACTTC. This encodes CASSLVSGVLHEQYF.

The chain recombines TRBV15 with TRBJ2-5; 9 bases map to TRBD1. The CDR3 loop spans 16 amino acids. The germline CDR1 and CDR2 sequences are LNHNV and YYDKDF (reference sequence). The trim removed 0 bases at V and 5 bases at J, leaving 7 bases unmatched. This CDR3 is CATSRDPGQGSETQYF. CDR3 DNA: TGTGCCACCAGCAGAGATCCGGGACAGGGCAGTGAGACCCAGTACTTC.

This chain connects TRBV7-2 to TRBJ2-3, with 8 bases aligning to TRBD2. CDR3 size: 15 residues. V lost 5 bases to trimming and J lost 3 bases; unmatched junction nucleotides: 7. Germline lookup yields CDR1 SGHTA and CDR2 FQGNSA. The DNA for the CDR3 is TGTGCCAGCAGCCGAGCGGGAGTAGGTACAGATACGCAGTATTTT. This translates into CASSRAGVGTDTQYF.

The CDR3 region has the DNA TGTGCCCAGGGGGCGAGCACAGATACGCAGTATTTT. This codes for CAQGASTDTQYF. The rearrangement joins TRBV30 to TRBJ2-3; 8 nucleotides agree with TRBD1. Germline V gives CDR1 GTSNPN, CDR2 SVGIG (reference sequence). CDR3 length: 12 amino acids. After removal of 8 bases from V and 0 bases from J, the junction contained 1 base not matched to a gene. Complete variable domain (other parts from reference TRBV30 and TRBJ2-3): SQTIHQWPATLVQPVGSPLSLECTVEGTSNPNLYWYRQAAGRGLQLLFYSVGIGQISSEVPQNLSASRPQDRQFILSSKKLLLSDSGFYLCAQGASTDTQYFGPGTRLTVL.

This clone was seen just once. The rearrangement uses TRBV29-1 and TRBJ1-1; weak D call: TRBD1 (6 bases). The ends were cut back, 8 bases at V and 5 bases at J, with 18 bases in the middle. Germline lookup yields CDR1 SQVTM and CDR2 ANQGSEA. CDR3 length: 13 amino acids. The CDR3 nucleotides read TGCAGCCCTCACAGGGAATTAGAAACTGAAGCTTTCTTT. It encodes CSPHRELETEAFF.

The rearrangement uses TRBV7-6 and TRBJ2-1; 7 bases agree with TRBD2. Germline V CDR1 and CDR2: SGHVS, FNYEAQ. The CDR3 length is 18 residues. V trimming: 0 bases; J trimming: 0 bases; junction bases outside the gene matches: 8. The CDR3 coding sequence is TGTGCCAGCAGCTTAGCAGCGGGAATTGTCAGCTCCTACAATGAGCAGTTCTTC. As protein: CASSLAAGIVSSYNEQFF.

V usage is TRBV6-1 and J usage is TRBJ2-5; D remains unclear. Germline loops: CDR1 MNHNS, CDR2 SASEGT. CDR3 size: 15 residues. The ends were cut back, 5 bases at V and 5 bases at J, with 18 bases in the middle. Written as DNA, the CDR3 is TGTGCCAGCAGTCCCCAAACGAGGAGCCCGGAGACCCAGTACTTC. The encoded protein is CASSPQTRSPETQYF.

V usage is TRBV27 and J usage is TRBJ1-1; TRBD1 agrees at 7 bases. Germline CDR1 reads MNHEY; CDR2 reads SMNVEV (reference sequence). V shed 3 bases and J 0 bases; nucleotides not matched to a gene: 4. The CDR3 totals 15 residues. CDR3 nucleotide sequence: TGTGCCAGCAGTTTGGGACAGCTAATGAACACTGAAGCTTTCTTT. Its translation: CASSLGQLMNTEAFF.

This clone has a handful of counts. The V call is TRBV7-2, the J call TRBJ1-3; 9 bases fit TRBD1. Trimming at V came to 1 base and at J to 5 bases, leaving 9 bases not matched to a gene. This CDR3 comprises 17 residues. The V gene's germline CDR1 is SGHTA and CDR2 FQGNSA. For the CDR3, the DNA is TGTGCCAGCAGCTTAGTGGCGGGACAGGGCCGTAGAAACACCATATATTTT. Its protein is CASSLVAGQGRRNTIYF.

The chain is built from TRBV27 and TRBJ2-1; TRBD2 agrees at 11 bases. The germline gives CDR1 MNHEY, CDR2 SMNVEV (reference sequence). The V gene end was trimmed by 6 bases and the J gene end by 8 bases; junction bases not matched to a gene: 15. The CDR3 is 17 residues long. As DNA, the CDR3 is TGTGCCAGCAGGGGACTAGCGGCACAGCTTCTAAACGATGAGCAGTTCTTC. It specifies CASRGLAAQLLNDEQFF.

The chain carries TRBV5-6 and TRBJ2-7, with unresolved D. V was shortened by 4 bases and J by 5 bases, with 10 bases between the two germline ends. CDR1 and CDR2 (germline): SGHDT, YYEEEE. This CDR3 region has 12 residues. The CDR3 protein is CASSLLGHEQYF. In nucleotides, the CDR3 is TGTGCCAGCAGCCTCCTGGGCCACGAGCAGTACTTC.

J is TRBJ1-6 and V is TRBV18, with 7 bases aligning to TRBD1. Germline CDR1 reads KGHSH; CDR2 reads LQKENI. The CDR3 runs 13 residues. V lost 2 bases and J lost 10; bases outside the gene matches: 2. CDR3 sequence reads: CASSPTGESPLHF. The CDR3 DNA follows: TGTGCCAGCTCACCAACAGGGGAATCACCCCTCCACTTT.